Sequencing of this T cell receptor beta chain was carried out in a study of T cell responses to AZD1222 COVID-19 vaccine. General observations from the study: The donors showed a predominance of white British ancestry and of females, with possible underestimation of clonal diversity. With two AZD1222 doses given, Spike-specific TCR breadth and depth both rose.

Germline values: CDR1 GTSNPN, CDR2 SVGIG (reference sequence). This CDR3 region has 14 residues. V lost 4 bases and J lost 4; bases outside the gene matches: 6. About this clone itself: What it recognizes is unknown.

Clones were sequenced by immunoSEQ multiplex PCR, and TCRdb holds only the in-frame ones, with some missing. The sample contains 150,000 to 200,000 clones, over 85% of which appear only once. V and J are TRBV30 and TRBJ2-2; TRBD1 agrees at 7 bases. The sample in question was peripheral blood, obtained on day 0 of AZD1222 vaccination. The TCR originated in an adult in good health. DNA of the CDR3: TGTGCCTGGACCCGGGGACAGTTCACCGGGGAGCTGTTTTTT. Translation gives CAWTRGQFTGELFF. Using reference TRBV30 and TRBJ2-2 for the parts outside the CDR3, the full variable domain is SQTIHQWPATLVQPVGSPLSLECTVEGTSNPNLYWYRQAAGRGLQLLFYSVGIGQISSEVPQNLSASRPQDRQFILSSKKLLLSDSGFYLCAWTRGQFTGELFFGEGSRLTVL.